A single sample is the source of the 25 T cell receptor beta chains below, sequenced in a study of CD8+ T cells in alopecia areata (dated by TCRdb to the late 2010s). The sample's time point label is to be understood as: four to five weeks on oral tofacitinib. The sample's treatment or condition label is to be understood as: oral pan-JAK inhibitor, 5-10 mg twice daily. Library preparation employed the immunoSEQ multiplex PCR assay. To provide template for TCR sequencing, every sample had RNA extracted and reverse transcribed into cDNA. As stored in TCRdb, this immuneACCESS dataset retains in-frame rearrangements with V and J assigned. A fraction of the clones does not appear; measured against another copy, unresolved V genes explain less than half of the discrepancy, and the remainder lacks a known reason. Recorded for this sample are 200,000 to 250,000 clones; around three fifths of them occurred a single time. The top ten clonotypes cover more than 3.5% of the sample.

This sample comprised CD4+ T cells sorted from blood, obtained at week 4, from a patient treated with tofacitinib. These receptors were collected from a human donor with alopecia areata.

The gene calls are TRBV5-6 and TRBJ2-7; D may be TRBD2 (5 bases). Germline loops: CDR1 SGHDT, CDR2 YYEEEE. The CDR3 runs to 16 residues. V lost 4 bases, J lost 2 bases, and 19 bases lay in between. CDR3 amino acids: CASSRSTGIAAYEQYF. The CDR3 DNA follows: TGTGCCAGCAGCCGCTCCACGGGGATAGCTGCCTACGAGCAGTACTTC. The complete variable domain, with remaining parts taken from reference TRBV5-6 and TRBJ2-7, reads DAGVTQSPTHLIKTRGQQVTLRCSPKSGHDTVSWYQQALGQGPQFIFQYYEEEERQRGNFPDRFSGHQFPNYSSELNVNALLLGDSALYLCASSRSTGIAAYEQYFGPGTRLTVT.

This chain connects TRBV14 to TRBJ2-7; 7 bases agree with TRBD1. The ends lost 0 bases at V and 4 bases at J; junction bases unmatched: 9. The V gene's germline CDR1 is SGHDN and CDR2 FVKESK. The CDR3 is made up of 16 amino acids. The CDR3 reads CASSQDIWDSFYEQYF. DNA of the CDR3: TGTGCCAGCAGCCAAGATATTTGGGACAGCTTTTACGAGCAGTACTTC.

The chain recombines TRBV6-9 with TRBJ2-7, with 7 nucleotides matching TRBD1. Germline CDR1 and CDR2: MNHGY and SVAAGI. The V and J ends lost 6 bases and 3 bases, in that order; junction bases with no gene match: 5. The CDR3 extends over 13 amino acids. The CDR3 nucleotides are TGTGCCAGCAGGGACAGGACCTTCTACGAGCAGTACTTC. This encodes CASRDRTFYEQYF.

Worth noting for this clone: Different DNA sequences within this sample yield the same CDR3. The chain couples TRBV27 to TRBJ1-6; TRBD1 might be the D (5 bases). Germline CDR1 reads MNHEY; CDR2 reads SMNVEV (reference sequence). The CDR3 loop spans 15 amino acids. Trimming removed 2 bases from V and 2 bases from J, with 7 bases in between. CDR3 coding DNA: TGTGCCAGCAGTTTACGACAGACCTATAATTCACCCCTCCACTTT. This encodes CASSLRQTYNSPLHF.

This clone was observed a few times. The CDR3 is CASSLWSGDEAFF. CDR3 DNA sequence: TGTGCCAGCAGCTTGTGGTCAGGTGATGAAGCTTTCTTT. V usage is TRBV7-2 and J usage is TRBJ1-1, with D uncertain. Germline CDR1 SGHTA, CDR2 FQGNSA. V lost 3 bases to trimming and J lost 7 bases, with 12 bases between them. The CDR3 is 13 residues long.

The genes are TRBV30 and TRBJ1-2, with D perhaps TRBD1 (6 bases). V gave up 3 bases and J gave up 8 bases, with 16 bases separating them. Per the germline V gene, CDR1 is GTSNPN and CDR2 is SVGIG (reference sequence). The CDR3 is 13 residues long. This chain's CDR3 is CAWRPQGIRGYTF. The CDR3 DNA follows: TGTGCCTGGAGACCACAGGGTATTCGGGGCTACACCTTC.

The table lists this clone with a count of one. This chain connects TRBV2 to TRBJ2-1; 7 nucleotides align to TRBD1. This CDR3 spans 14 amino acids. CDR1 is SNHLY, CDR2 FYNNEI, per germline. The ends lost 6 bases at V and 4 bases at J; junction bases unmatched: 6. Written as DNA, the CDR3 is TGTGCCAGCAGAGCCGGGACAGCATACAATGAGCAGTTCTTC. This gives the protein CASRAGTAYNEQFF.

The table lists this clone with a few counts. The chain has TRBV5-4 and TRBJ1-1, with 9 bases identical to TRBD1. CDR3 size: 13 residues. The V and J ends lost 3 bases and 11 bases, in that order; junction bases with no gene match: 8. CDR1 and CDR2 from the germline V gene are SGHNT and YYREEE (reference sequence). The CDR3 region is CASSSKGQGPAFF. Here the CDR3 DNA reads TGTGCCAGCAGCTCGAAGGGACAGGGTCCCGCTTTCTTT.

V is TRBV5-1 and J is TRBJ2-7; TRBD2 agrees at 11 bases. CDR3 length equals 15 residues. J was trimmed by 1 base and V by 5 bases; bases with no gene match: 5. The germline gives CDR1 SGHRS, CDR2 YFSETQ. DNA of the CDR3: TGCGCCAGCAGGTACCTAGCGGGGGGATCCTACGAGCAGTACTTC. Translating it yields CASRYLAGGSYEQYF.

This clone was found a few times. The CDR3 loop reads CASSQGGVDNSPLHF. In DNA form, the CDR3 reads TGCGCCAGCAGCCAAGGAGGGGTCGATAATTCACCCCTCCACTTT. V is TRBV4-3 and J is TRBJ1-6; perhaps TRBD1 as D (5 bases). Trimming left V 1 base short and J 5 bases short, with 9 bases between. Germline V gives CDR1 LGHNA, CDR2 YSLEER. This CDR3 region has 15 residues.

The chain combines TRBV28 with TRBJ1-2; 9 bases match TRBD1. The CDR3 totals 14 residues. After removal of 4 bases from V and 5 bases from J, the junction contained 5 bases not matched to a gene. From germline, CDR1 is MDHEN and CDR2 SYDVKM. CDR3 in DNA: TGTGCCAGCAGTTGGGGACAGGGCCGTTATGGCTACACCTTC. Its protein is CASSWGQGRYGYTF.

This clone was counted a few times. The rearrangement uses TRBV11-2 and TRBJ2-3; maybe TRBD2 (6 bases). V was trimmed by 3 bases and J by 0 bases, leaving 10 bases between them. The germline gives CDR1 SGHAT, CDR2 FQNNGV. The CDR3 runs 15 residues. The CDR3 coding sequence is TGTGCCAGCAGCTTTTGGGGGACTAGCACAGATACGCAGTATTTT. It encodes CASSFWGTSTDTQYF.

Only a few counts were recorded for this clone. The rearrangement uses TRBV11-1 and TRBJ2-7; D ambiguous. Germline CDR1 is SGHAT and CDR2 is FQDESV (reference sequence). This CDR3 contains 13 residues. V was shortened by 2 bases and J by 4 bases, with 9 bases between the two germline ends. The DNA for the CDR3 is TGTGCCAGCAGCTTATCGACGGAATACGAGCAGTACTTC. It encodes CASSLSTEYEQYF.

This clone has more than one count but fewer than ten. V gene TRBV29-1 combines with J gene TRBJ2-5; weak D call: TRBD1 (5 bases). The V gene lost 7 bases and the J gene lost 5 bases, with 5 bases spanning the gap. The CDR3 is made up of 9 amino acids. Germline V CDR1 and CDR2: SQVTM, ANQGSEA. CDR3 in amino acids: CSDRETQYF. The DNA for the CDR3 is TGCAGCGACAGGGAGACCCAGTACTTC.

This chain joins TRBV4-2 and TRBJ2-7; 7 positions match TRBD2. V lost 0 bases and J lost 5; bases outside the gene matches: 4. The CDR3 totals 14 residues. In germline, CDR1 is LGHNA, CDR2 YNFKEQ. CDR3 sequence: CASSQDWEGDEQYF. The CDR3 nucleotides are TGTGCCAGCAGCCAAGATTGGGAGGGAGACGAGCAGTACTTC.

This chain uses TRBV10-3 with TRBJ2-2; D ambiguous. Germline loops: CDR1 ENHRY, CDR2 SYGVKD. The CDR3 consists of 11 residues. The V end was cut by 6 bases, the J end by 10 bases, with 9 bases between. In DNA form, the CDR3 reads TGTGCCATCAGATCGAGTCAGGAGCTGTTTTTT. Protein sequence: CAIRSSQELFF.

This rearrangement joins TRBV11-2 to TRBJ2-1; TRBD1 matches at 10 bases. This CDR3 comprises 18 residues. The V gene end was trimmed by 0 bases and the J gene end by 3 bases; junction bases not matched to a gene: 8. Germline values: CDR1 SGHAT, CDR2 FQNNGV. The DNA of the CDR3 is TGTGCCAGCAGCTTAGATTCCTTGACAGGGGGCGTCTACAATGAGCAGTTCTTC. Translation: CASSLDSLTGGVYNEQFF.

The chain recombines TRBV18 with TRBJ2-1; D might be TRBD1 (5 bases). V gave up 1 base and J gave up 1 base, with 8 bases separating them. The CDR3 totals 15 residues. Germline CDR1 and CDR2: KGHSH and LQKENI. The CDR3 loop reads CASSPRQGSYNEQFF. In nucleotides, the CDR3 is TGTGCCAGCTCACCACGTCAGGGTTCCTACAATGAGCAGTTCTTC.

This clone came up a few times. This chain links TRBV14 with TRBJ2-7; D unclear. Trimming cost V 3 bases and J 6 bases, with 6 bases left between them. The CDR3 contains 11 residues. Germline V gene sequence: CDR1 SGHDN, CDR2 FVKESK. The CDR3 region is CASSHPSEQYF. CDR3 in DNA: TGTGCCAGCAGCCACCCCAGCGAGCAGTACTTC. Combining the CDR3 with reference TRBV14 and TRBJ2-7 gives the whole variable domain EAGVTQFPSHSVIEKGQTVTLRCDPISGHDNLYWYRRVMGKEIKFLLHFVKESKQDESGMPNNRFLAERTGGTYSTLKVQPAELEDSGVYFCASSHPSEQYFGPGTRLTVT.

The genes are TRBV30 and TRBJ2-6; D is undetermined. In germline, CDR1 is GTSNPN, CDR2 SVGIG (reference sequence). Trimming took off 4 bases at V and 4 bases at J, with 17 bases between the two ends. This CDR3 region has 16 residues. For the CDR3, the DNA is TGTGCCTGGATAAGGCCAGTCCCCTTCGGGGCCAACGTCCTGACTTTC. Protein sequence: CAWIRPVPFGANVLTF. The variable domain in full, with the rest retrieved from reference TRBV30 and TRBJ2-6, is SQTIHQWPATLVQPVGSPLSLECTVEGTSNPNLYWYRQAAGRGLQLLFYSVGIGQISSEVPQNLSASRPQDRQFILSSKKLLLSDSGFYLCAWIRPVPFGANVLTFGAGSRLTVL.

CDR3 residues: CSCSQGDNSPLHF. The CDR3 DNA is TGCAGCTGTTCGCAGGGAGATAATTCACCCCTCCACTTT. V usage is TRBV29-1 and J usage is TRBJ1-6; weak D call: TRBD1 (5 bases). V lost 8 bases and J 5 bases, leaving 13 bases between the germline ends. The CDR3 sequence is 13 residues long. Germline CDR1 and CDR2: SQVTM and ANQGSEA.

The CDR3 loop is CASSSTGINYGYTF. The CDR3 DNA follows: TGTGCCAGCAGCTCGACAGGGATTAACTATGGCTACACCTTC. J is TRBJ1-2 and V is TRBV28, with TRBD1 matching 7 bases. After removal of 6 bases from V and 1 base from J, the junction contained 5 bases not matched to a gene. The CDR3 consists of 14 residues. In germline, CDR1 is MDHEN, CDR2 SYDVKM.

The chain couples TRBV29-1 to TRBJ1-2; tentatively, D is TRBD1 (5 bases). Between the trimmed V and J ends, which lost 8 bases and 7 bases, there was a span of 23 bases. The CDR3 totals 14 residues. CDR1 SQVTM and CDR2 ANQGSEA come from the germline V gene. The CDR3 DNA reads TGCAGCTCCCGGGGATGGGTAGGGGCGGGTGGCTACACCTTC. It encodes CSSRGWVGAGGYTF.

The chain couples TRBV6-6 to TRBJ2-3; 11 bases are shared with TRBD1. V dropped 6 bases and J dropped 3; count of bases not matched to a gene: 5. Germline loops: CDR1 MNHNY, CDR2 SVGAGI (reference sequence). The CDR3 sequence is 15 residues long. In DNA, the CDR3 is TGTGCCAGCAGCAGGGGACAGGGGGGAACAGATACGCAGTATTTT. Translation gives CASSRGQGGTDTQYF.

The DNA of the CDR3 is TGCGCCAGCAGCCCCACCTTGCCCAGGGGGGAGGTTGAGCAGTTCTTC. It codes for CASSPTLPRGEVEQFF. V and J are TRBV4-1 and TRBJ2-1; perhaps TRBD1 as D (7 bases). The CDR3 covers 16 residues. V lost 4 bases, J lost 9 bases, and 22 bases lay in between. CDR1 is MGHRA and CDR2 is YSYEKL in the germline V gene.